This passage covers 11 T cell receptor beta chains from one sample sequenced in a study of cytomegalovirus exposure and HLA in healthy donors. PCR employed 60 Vbeta and 13 Jbeta primers. The assay was immunoSEQ multiplex PCR, and TCRdb's table has in-frame clones only and misses some. The repertoire has fewer than 200,000 clones, around 72% of them found once; the top ten carry 1.3% to 1.5%. Input material: PBMCs. The receptors were sampled from a man aged 18 to 30 in good health and CMV-seronegative.

The genes are TRBV6-5 and TRBJ2-7; 10 positions match TRBD2. The ends lost 6 bases at V and 4 bases at J; junction bases unmatched: 6. There are 14 residues in the CDR3. CDR1 and CDR2 from the germline V gene are MNHEY and SVGAGI. The CDR3 sequence is CASRGTSVTYEQYF. CDR3 nucleotide sequence: TGTGCCAGCAGGGGGACTAGCGTTACATACGAGCAGTACTTC.

Comment on this clone: No conserved phenylalanine or tryptophan ends this CDR3, so it is likely a read error. The chain couples TRBV6-1 to TRBJ2-7; tentatively, D is TRBD2 (8 bases). The CDR3 has 15 residues. Trimming pared 7 bases from V and 2 bases from J, leaving 18 bases between. The germline V gene encodes CDR1 MNHNS and CDR2 SASEGT. The DNA of the CDR3 is TGTGCCAGCATCGGGAGGGGGCGGGGGGCCTACGAGCAGTACCTC. Translation gives CASIGRGRGAYEQYL.

The chain couples TRBV20-1 to TRBJ2-7; D is ambiguous. This CDR3 is 11 amino acids long. Looked up from germline, CDR1 is DFQATT and CDR2 is SNEGSKA (reference sequence). V was cut by 5 bases and J by 5 bases, with 10 bases left in between. The CDR3 bases are TGCAGTGCTTTGAGAGGAGACGAGCAGTACTTC. This gives the protein CSALRGDEQYF.

This clone was detected a few times. This chain uses TRBV5-1 with TRBJ2-3; possibly TRBD1 for D (6 bases). The CDR3 spans 14 residues. CDR1 is SGHRS and CDR2 is YFSETQ in the germline V gene. V lost 4 bases, J lost 6 bases, and 15 bases lay in between. CDR3 bases: TGCGCCAGCAGCCCCGACAGGCTAGGCGATACGCAGTATTTT. Translation gives CASSPDRLGDTQYF.

This clone appeared once. The V gene is TRBV4-3, the J gene TRBJ2-7; 16 bases are a match to TRBD2. This CDR3 is built from 16 residues. V shed 4 bases and J 5 bases; nucleotides not matched to a gene: 5. Germline lookup yields CDR1 LGHNA and CDR2 YSLEER. The CDR3 sequence is CASSRGLAGGPHEQYF. In nucleotides, the CDR3 is TGCGCCAGCAGCCGGGGACTAGCGGGAGGGCCCCACGAGCAGTACTTC.

The chain couples TRBV19 to TRBJ1-1; D might be TRBD1 (5 bases). CDR1 and CDR2 from the germline V gene are LNHDA and SQIVND (reference sequence). The V gene lost 5 bases and the J gene lost 5 bases, with 15 bases spanning the gap. The CDR3 loop spans 14 amino acids. CDR3 protein: CASSGRGTWTEAFF. CDR3 coding DNA: TGTGCCAGTAGTGGGCGGGGGACCTGGACTGAAGCTTTCTTT.

About this clone: One end of the junction varies from germline; a read error may be responsible. The chain recombines TRBV18 with TRBJ2-7; a weak D match, TRBD1 (7 bases). Looked up from germline, CDR1 is KGHSH and CDR2 is LQKENI. This CDR3 is built from 14 residues. The CDR3: CASSPVEGQPFHDF. CDR3 DNA sequence: TGTGCCAGCTCACCAGTGGAGGGACAGCCCTTCCACGACTTC.

The V call is TRBV5-4, the J call TRBJ2-2, with 9 bases fitting TRBD2. The germline V gene has CDR1 SGHNT and CDR2 YYREEE (reference sequence). J lost 6 bases, V lost 5 bases, and 14 bases had no gene match. The CDR3 is 17 residues long. The CDR3 here is CASRAGASGRLAGELFF. In nucleotides, the CDR3 is TGTGCCAGCAGGGCCGGGGCCAGCGGGAGGTTGGCCGGGGAGCTGTTTTTT.

This clone has just one count. The rearrangement joins TRBV19 to TRBJ1-5; weak D call: TRBD1 (5 bases). With 7 bases removed from V and 6 bases from J, the gap between germline ends came to 16 bases. Germline V gives CDR1 LNHDA, CDR2 SQIVND (reference sequence). CDR3 length: 14 residues. The CDR3: CASTSGQGGQPQHF. For the CDR3, the DNA is TGTGCCAGTACCTCGGGGCAGGGAGGTCAGCCCCAGCATTTT.

This clone has a single count. The chain recombines TRBV6-1 with TRBJ2-1; 8 bases map to TRBD1. Germline V gives CDR1 MNHNS, CDR2 SASEGT. CDR3 length: 17 amino acids. J lost 5 bases, V lost 4 bases, and 13 bases had no gene match. CDR3 residues: CASSGAPGTGLNNEQFF. The CDR3, as DNA: TGTGCCAGCAGTGGGGCTCCCGGGACAGGACTTAACAATGAGCAGTTCTTC.

This chain joins TRBV6-5 and TRBJ2-7, with D tentatively TRBD1 (5 bases). V was pared by 7 bases and J by 2 bases, with 18 bases between. Germline CDR1 is MNHEY and CDR2 is SVGAGI. The CDR3 length is 15 residues. CDR3 in DNA: TGTGCCAGCACCAACAACCCAAGGGGCCCCTACGAGCAGTACTTC. Translation: CASTNNPRGPYEQYF.